The rows below give T cell receptor beta chains drawn from one sample of a study of T cell repertoires in aging, cancer and after chemotherapy. MiXCR, applied by TCRdb to the multiplex PCR reads, yields one record per CDR3 protein. The table lists 2,500 to 3,500 distinct CDR3 sequences, about 33% of them singletons. The sequenced sample consisted of blood. The receptors shown here come from a human donor with a solid tumor. The CDR3 runs from the conserved cysteine through the conserved F or W. The order of the fields is CDR3 protein, CDR3 DNA, D gene, clone size, V gene, J gene. The D gene is left open where the match is weak. Part of the rows lack a size; the others show once, few, many or a class for expanded clones.

CASGEFRTEAFF	TGTGCCAGCGGGGAGTTCCGCACTGAAGCTTTCTTT	.	.	TRBV6-5	TRBJ1-1
CASTLRAGGSQPQHF	TGTGCCAGCACCTTACGGGCAGGCGGGAGTCAGCCCCAGCATTTT	.	.	TRBV6-5	TRBJ1-5
CASSSLNYGYTF	TGTGCCAGTAGTTCCCTGAACTATGGCTACACCTTC	.	.	TRBV19	TRBJ1-2
CASSDRGRTEAFF	TGTGCCAGTAGTGACAGGGGAAGGACTGAAGCTTTCTTT	TRBD1	few	TRBV19	TRBJ1-1
CASSYPTLGGRNSPLHF	TGTGCCAGCAGTTACCCCACTCTAGGGGGCCGGAATTCACCCCTCCACTTT	TRBD1	few	TRBV6-2/TRBV6-3	TRBJ1-6
CASSFNSGNTIYF	TGCGCCAGCAGCTTTAACTCTGGAAACACCATATATTTT	.	.	TRBV5-1	TRBJ1-3
CASSRGQGAHMNTEAFF	TGTGCCAGTAGTCGGGGCCAGGGGGCTCACATGAACACTGAAGCTTTCTTT	TRBD1	few	TRBV19	TRBJ1-1
CASSGDRNFNQPQHF	TGTGCCAGCAGTGGGGACAGGAACTTCAATCAGCCCCAGCATTTT	TRBD1	.	TRBV7-9	TRBJ1-5
CASSPGTLADYEQYF	TGTGCCAGCAGCCCCGGGACACTTGCTGATTACGAGCAGTACTTC	.	medium-sized	TRBV6-5	TRBJ2-7
CASSSDRGAGTDTQYF	TGTGCCAGTAGTAGCGACAGGGGGGCCGGCACAGATACGCAGTATTTT	TRBD1	medium-sized	TRBV19	TRBJ2-3
CASSYQRGNYEQYF	TGTGCCAGCAGTTACCAGCGGGGGAACTACGAGCAGTACTTC	TRBD2	.	TRBV6-6	TRBJ2-7
CASIEAGGGNEQFF	TGTGCCAGTATCGAAGCGGGGGGTGGGAATGAGCAGTTCTTC	TRBD2	medium-sized	TRBV19	TRBJ2-1
CASSVAGVNTGELFF	TGCGCCAGCAGTGTAGCGGGGGTGAACACCGGGGAGCTGTTTTTT	TRBD2	few	TRBV5-1	TRBJ2-2
CASSDSIKWPQHF	TGTGCCAGCAGTGACTCGATAAAGTGGCCCCAGCATTTT	.	.	TRBV6-4	TRBJ1-5
CASRQGDYSNQPQHF	TGTGCCAGTAGACAGGGGGATTATAGCAATCAGCCCCAGCATTTT	TRBD1	few	TRBV19	TRBJ1-5
CASSPTGLRGGANVLTF	TGTGCCAGCTCACCTACGGGACTCCGCGGTGGGGCCAACGTCCTGACTTTC	.	medium-sized	TRBV18	TRBJ2-6
CASSPGRGEYSNQPQHF	TGTGCCAGTAGCCCCGGCAGGGGGGAATATAGCAATCAGCCCCAGCATTTT	TRBD1	.	TRBV19	TRBJ1-5
CASSIKGRGVNQPQHF	TGTGCCAGTAGTATTAAGGGTCGGGGGGTTAATCAGCCCCAGCATTTT	.	.	TRBV19	TRBJ1-5
CASSPLPGSDTQYF	TGTGCCAGCTCACCCCTCCCAGGTTCAGATACGCAGTATTTT	.	few	TRBV18	TRBJ2-3
CASSLGVSNQPQHF	TGTGCCAGCAGTTTAGGGGTTAGCAATCAGCCCCAGCATTTT	.	few	TRBV12-3/TRBV12-4	TRBJ1-5
CASSILGGTTGELFF	TGTGCCAGTAGTATTCTAGGAGGTACCACCGGGGAGCTGTTTTTT	.	medium-sized	TRBV19	TRBJ2-2
CSAVRSLGRSEAFF	TGCAGTGCTGTGCGTTCATTGGGCCGGTCCGAAGCTTTCTTT	.	.	TRBV20-1	TRBJ1-1
CASSLAGTINEQFF	TGTGCCAGCAGTTTAGCCGGGACCATCAATGAGCAGTTCTTC	.	few	TRBV12-3/TRBV12-4	TRBJ2-1
CASSSRQGANSPLHF	TGTGCCAGCAGTTCAAGACAGGGGGCGAATTCACCCCTCCACTTT	TRBD1	.	TRBV6-5	TRBJ1-6
CPSSSTTGYRPQHF	TGTCCCAGCAGTTCGACCACAGGGTATCGGCCCCAGCATTTT	.	.	TRBV27	TRBJ1-5
CASRISGGDVDTQYF	TGCGCCAGCAGGATTAGCGGGGGGGACGTAGATACGCAGTATTTT	TRBD2	.	TRBV10-2	TRBJ2-3
CASSWDGSYGYTF	TGTGCCAGCAGTTGGGACGGAAGCTATGGCTACACCTTC	.	few	TRBV6-5	TRBJ1-2
CASTVGQGAIYEQFF	TGTGCCAGTACCGTGGGACAGGGGGCAATTTACGAGCAGTTCTTC	TRBD1	medium-sized	TRBV19	TRBJ2-1
CAWSLWTGTGNTIYF	TGTGCCTGGAGTTTATGGACAGGGACTGGAAACACCATATATTTT	TRBD1	medium-sized	TRBV30	TRBJ1-3
CASSRTGPGELFF	TGTGCCAGCAGTCGGACAGGGCCCGGGGAGCTGTTTTTT	TRBD1	.	TRBV6-5	TRBJ2-2
CASSIKQGVDETQYF	TGTGCCAGTAGTATTAAACAGGGGGTTGATGAGACCCAGTACTTC	TRBD1	medium-sized	TRBV19	TRBJ2-5
CASSLARTGAGANVLTF	TGTGCCAGCTCGCTGGCAAGGACAGGGGCTGGGGCCAACGTCCTGACTTTC	TRBD1	.	TRBV12-3/TRBV12-4	TRBJ2-6
CASSLLGTSGISKETQYF	TGCGCCAGCAGCTTACTAGGGACTAGCGGGATTTCAAAAGAGACCCAGTACTTC	TRBD2	.	TRBV5-6	TRBJ2-5
CSASSGGAVSYNEQFF	TGCAGTGCTAGCAGCGGGGGGGCCGTATCCTACAATGAGCAGTTCTTC	TRBD2	.	TRBV20-1	TRBJ2-1
CASSQAGGSGANVLTF	TGCGCCAGCAGCCAAGCAGGGGGCTCTGGGGCCAACGTCCTGACTTTC	TRBD1	.	TRBV4-3	TRBJ2-6
CASITGWNSPLHF	TGTGCCAGCATCACAGGCTGGAATTCACCCCTCCACTTT	.	.	TRBV6-5	TRBJ1-6
CASSPRGQWLSYNEQFF	TGTGCCAGCAGCCCCCGGGGACAGTGGTTGTCCTACAATGAGCAGTTCTTC	TRBD1	.	TRBV14	TRBJ2-1
CSARVGLQNTEAFF	TGCAGTGCTAGAGTCGGGCTGCAGAACACTGAAGCTTTCTTT	.	.	TRBV20-1	TRBJ1-1
CAISESAGLVSNEQFF	TGTGCCATCAGTGAGTCCGCGGGACTAGTTTCTAATGAGCAGTTCTTC	TRBD2	medium-sized	TRBV10-3	TRBJ2-1
CASSLRQGGSTDTQYF	TGTGCCAGCAGCCTCCGACAGGGGGGTTCCACAGATACGCAGTATTTT	TRBD1	.	TRBV7-2	TRBJ2-3
CSVVNRGTGDTQYF	TGCAGCGTCGTCAACAGGGGAACCGGGGATACGCAGTATTTT	TRBD1	few	TRBV29-1	TRBJ2-3
CANSRGGSGGEEQFF	TGTGCCAACAGCAGGGGGGGGTCGGGGGGGGAGGAGCAGTTCTTC	.	.	TRBV15	TRBJ2-1
CAIRKDRGLTDTQYF	TGTGCCATCAGGAAGGACAGGGGGCTCACAGATACGCAGTATTTT	TRBD1	.	TRBV10-3	TRBJ2-3
CASMDSPNEKLFF	TGTGCCAGTATGGACAGCCCTAATGAAAAACTGTTTTTT	.	.	TRBV6-5	TRBJ1-4
CASSIGLTEKLFF	TGTGCCAGTAGTATAGGTCTGACAGAAAAACTGTTTTTT	.	medium-sized	TRBV19	TRBJ1-4
CASSESGDTQYF	TGTGCCAGCTCGGAATCAGGAGATACGCAGTATTTT	.	medium-sized	TRBV18	TRBJ2-3
CSARATGGIDGYTF	TGCAGTGCTAGAGCCACCGGGGGCATAGATGGCTACACCTTC	.	.	TRBV20-1	TRBJ1-2
CSVDGPGAGGASTEAFF	TGCAGCGTTGATGGCCCAGGGGCAGGGGGCGCGTCTACTGAAGCTTTCTTT	TRBD1	few	TRBV29-1	TRBJ1-1
CAISKDRSDEQYF	TGTGCCATCTCTAAAGACAGAAGCGACGAGCAGTACTTC	.	.	TRBV10-3	TRBJ2-7
CASSLPQTGGYGYTF	TGTGCCAGCAGCTTACCCCAGACCGGCGGCTATGGCTACACCTTC	.	.	TRBV12-3/TRBV12-4	TRBJ1-2
CAWSKGVQPNQPQHF	TGTGCCTGGAGTAAGGGAGTCCAACCCAATCAGCCCCAGCATTTT	.	.	TRBV30	TRBJ1-5
CASSPSQGLKNTGELFF	TGTGCCAGCTCACCATCGCAGGGCCTAAAGAACACCGGGGAGCTGTTTTTT	.	medium-sized	TRBV18	TRBJ2-2
CASSFLGGSGANVLTF	TGTGCCAGCAGCTTTCTAGGGGGCTCTGGGGCCAACGTCCTGACTTTC	.	few	TRBV7-2	TRBJ2-6
CASTVGQGAFYSNQPQHF	TGTGCCAGTACCGTGGGACAGGGGGCCTTTTATAGCAATCAGCCCCAGCATTTT	TRBD1	.	TRBV19	TRBJ1-5
CASSTQEGLFPHTEAFF	TGTGCCAGCAGCACTCAAGAGGGTCTGTTTCCCCACACTGAAGCTTTCTTT	.	few	TRBV6-6	TRBJ1-1
CASRPGTRGSHEQFF	TGTGCCAGCAGGCCCGGGACTAGAGGTTCGCATGAGCAGTTCTTC	TRBD2	few	TRBV6-5	TRBJ2-1